The sequence of this T cell receptor beta chain was determined in a study of blood T cell repertoires in COVID-19. Looking at the study overall: PBMCs, B-cell-depleted T cells, or T cells were the source of the cDNA or gDNA that made up the material.

This CDR3 spans 14 amino acids. J gave up 5 bases and V 2 bases, and 5 bases lay outside the gene matches. Germline lookup yields CDR1 SGHRS and CDR2 YFSETQ. Participants spanned ages about 18 to 100 years and resided in over 20 US areas. Participants were placed into cohorts based on the clinical history they reported. Authors' processing steps: Estimates of nucleated cell counts were drawn from the amplification of reference gene primers. Assay: immunoSEQ multiplex PCR; the TCRdb copy retains only in-frame clones and omits some. The DNA gave D and trimming, while V, J and clone size come from that table. The table records about 160,000 clones, around 82% of them present only once.

The sequencing sample was made of PBMCs or T cells enriched from blood (not recorded which). The TCR comes from a man aged 55 to 70 who had recovered from COVID-19. The J gene is TRBJ1-1, the V gene TRBV5-1; 8 bases are a match to TRBD1. CDR3 in amino acids: CASSFSGGETEAFF. The CDR3, as DNA: TGCGCCAGCAGCTTTTCAGGGGGCGAAACTGAAGCTTTCTTT.